This TCR beta chain is drawn from a study of vaccination and CD4 T cells after COVID-19. For this clonotype: Its specificity is unknown.

Oncomine TCR Beta short-read sequencing was applied to DNA from cultured CD4+ T cells. One entry per CDR3 protein, called by TCRdb with MiXCR from the PCR reads. The sample records more than 12,000 distinct CDR3 sequences, around a third being singletons. Indicated treatment: approximately nine-day PBMC culture with coronavirus spike peptide pools or control peptides (ViraFEST assay). Trimming pared 3 bases from V and 2 bases from J, leaving 7 bases between. The CDR3 has 13 residues. CDR1 and CDR2 (germline): MNHNS, SASEGT. The chain is built from TRBV6-1 and TRBJ1-1, with D hard to call. The sequencing sample was made of cultured CD4+ T cells from blood. This clonotype originated in a human donor with COVID-19. The DNA for the CDR3 is TGTGCCAGCAGTGAGCAGACCAACACTGAAGCTTTCTTT. Its translation is CASSEQTNTEAFF.